These T cell receptor beta chains were read from a single sample in a study of T cell responses to AZD1222 COVID-19 vaccine. Assay: immunoSEQ multiplex PCR; the TCRdb copy retains only in-frame clones and omits some. Of around 71,000 clones in the sample, under 90% are singletons; the top ten hold more than 12%. This specimen was peripheral blood, taken 28 days after the second AZD1222 dose. Receptors were obtained from an adult who received the AZD1222 COVID-19 vaccine. The CDR3 runs from the conserved cysteine through the conserved F or W. A D gene is named only where the DNA matches it firmly. The size field is filled for only some rows; it gives once, few, many or a size class.

V gene	J gene	clone size	D gene	CDR3 DNA	CDR3 protein
TRBV25-1	TRBJ2-2	few	TRBD1	TGTGCCAGCAGTTTCGGGACAGGGGACACCGGGGAGCTGTTTTTT	CASSFGTGDTGELFF
TRBV14	TRBJ2-3	.	TRBD2	TGTGCCAGCAGCCAAGGACCCTTGAGAGCGGGGGGGATGGGAGATACGCAGTATTTT	CASSQGPLRAGGMGDTQYF
TRBV10-2	TRBJ2-7	few	TRBD1	TGCGCCAGCACCCGGGACAGGGACGAGCAGTACTTC	CASTRDRDEQYF
TRBV12-5	TRBJ1-2	.	.	TGTGCTAGTGGTCTCGACAGGAACTATGGCTACACCTTC	CASGLDRNYGYTF
TRBV5-6	TRBJ1-6	.	.	TGTGCCAGCAGCTTGGGGCAGGGGATAGGTTCACCCCTCCACTTT	CASSLGQGIGSPLHF
TRBV5-1	TRBJ2-7	.	.	TGCGCCAGCAGCTTGGGGGCTCTCAGGCAGATCTCCTACGAGCAGTACTTC	CASSLGALRQISYEQYF
TRBV2	TRBJ2-3	.	.	TGTGCCAGCAGGACGGCCGACAGAACAGATACGCAGTATTTT	CASRTADRTDTQYF
TRBV10-2	TRBJ1-2	.	.	TGCGCCAGCAGTGAGTCCGTGGTTCGGGATGGCTACACCTTC	CASSESVVRDGYTF
TRBV24-1	TRBJ2-5	once	TRBD2	TGTGCCACCAGTCTAGCGGGGCAAGAGACCCAGTACTTC	CATSLAGQETQYF
TRBV19	TRBJ1-1	.	.	TGTGCCTCCGGAGATGAAGCTTTCTTT	CASGDEAFF
TRBV6-4	TRBJ2-3	.	.	TGTGCCAGCAGTCCGGGCACAGATACGCAGTATTTT	CASSPGTDTQYF
TRBV14	TRBJ2-5	.	TRBD1	TGTGCCAGCAGCCAACTAATAACAGGGGAAGAGACCCAGTACTTC	CASSQLITGEETQYF
TRBV28	TRBJ1-4	.	.	TGTGCCAGCAGTTTTTGGAACCTCGCAACTAATGAAAAACTGTTTTTT	CASSFWNLATNEKLFF
TRBV14	TRBJ2-1	.	TRBD1	TGTGCCAGCAGCCGATCCACTGACAGGGGGCCTAGCAATGAGCAGTTCTTC	CASSRSTDRGPSNEQFF
TRBV19	TRBJ2-3	.	.	TGTGCCAGTAGTCGGGGCGCAGATACGCAGTATTTT	CASSRGADTQYF
TRBV12-3/TRBV12-4	TRBJ1-5	.	.	TGTGCCAGCAGTACCCAGAGAAATCAGCCCCAGCATTTT	CASSTQRNQPQHF
TRBV28	TRBJ1-2	once	.	TGTGCCAGCAGTTTTTCCAGGGTTGGCTACACCTTC	CASSFSRVGYTF
TRBV5-1	TRBJ1-3	once	.	TGCGCCAGCAGCTTTGGAAACACCATATATTTT	CASSFGNTIYF
TRBV5-1	TRBJ1-3	few	.	TGCGCCAGCAGCCCCGGGACCGGAGGCACCATATATTTT	CASSPGTGGTIYF
TRBV4-1	TRBJ1-1	.	.	TGCGCCAGCAGCCCCTCTCCGGGGAGAAACACTGAAGCTTTCTTT	CASSPSPGRNTEAFF
TRBV5-6	TRBJ1-1	once	.	TGTGCCAGCAGCTTGGTAGCGACGGGACACTCGAACACTGAAGCTTTCTTT	CASSLVATGHSNTEAFF
TRBV6-5	TRBJ1-5	.	TRBD1	TGTGCCAGCAGTAGGACAGGGAGATGGCAGCCCCAGCATTTT	CASSRTGRWQPQHF
TRBV19	TRBJ1-1	.	.	TGTGCCAGTATCCGGGGGGTAGCTGAAGCTTTCTTT	CASIRGVAEAFF
TRBV5-5	TRBJ2-7	.	TRBD2	TGTGCCAGCAGCTTCGGGAGGTCCTACGAGCAGTACTTC	CASSFGRSYEQYF
TRBV19	TRBJ1-6	few	.	TGTGCCAGTAGTTCACAGGGTTTGAATAATTCACCCCTCCACTTT	CASSSQGLNNSPLHF
TRBV2	TRBJ2-3	.	.	TGTGCCAGCAGCCTCACCTCAGATACGCAGTATTTT	CASSLTSDTQYF
TRBV15	TRBJ2-7	.	.	TGTGCCACCAGCAGAGAGGGGGCGAACTACTACGAGCAGTACTTC	CATSREGANYYEQYF
TRBV6-1	TRBJ2-1	.	TRBD1	TGTGCCAGCAGTGAAGCGCTGCCAGGGGGAGCCTTTGGTGAGCAGTTCTTC	CASSEALPGGAFGEQFF
TRBV18	TRBJ1-2	.	TRBD1	TGTGCCAGCTCACCCCTGGGACAGGGGGCACTTCTCGACTATGGCTACACCTTC	CASSPLGQGALLDYGYTF
TRBV7-2	TRBJ2-1	.	.	TGTGCCAGCAGGTGGGGCAACTACAATGAGCAGTTCTTC	CASRWGNYNEQFF
TRBV5-3	TRBJ1-5	.	.	TGTGCCAGAAGCTTGAGGCAGGGAAGCCCGAGTCAGCCCCAGCATTTT	CARSLRQGSPSQPQHF
TRBV15	TRBJ2-7	few	TRBD1	TGTGCCACCAGCAGGACTCCGGGACAGGACTTAGGGGAGCAGTACTTC	CATSRTPGQDLGEQYF
TRBV7-2	TRBJ2-7	once	TRBD1	TGTGCCAGCAGCATGACAGGGTCGGGCATAGGCGAGCAGTACTTC	CASSMTGSGIGEQYF
TRBV5-1	TRBJ2-7	.	.	TGCGCCAGCAGCTTGAGCAGTTGGGACGAGCAGTACTTC	CASSLSSWDEQYF
TRBV19	TRBJ1-4	once	TRBD1	TGTGCCAGTATGGGACAGGGGGCAACTAATGAAAAACTGTTTTTT	CASMGQGATNEKLFF
TRBV30	TRBJ2-2	.	TRBD1	TGTGCCTGGGAACCGGGACAGGGCACCGGGGAGCTGTTTTTT	CAWEPGQGTGELFF
TRBV6-1	TRBJ2-7	.	.	TGTGCCAGCCTGGATCGGGTTGGGGAGTGGGAGCAGTACTTC	CASLDRVGEWEQYF
TRBV14	TRBJ1-2	.	TRBD1	TGTGCCAGCAGCCCTACTGGACAGGCTAGGAACTATGGCTACACCTTC	CASSPTGQARNYGYTF
TRBV6-6	TRBJ2-3	once	TRBD2	TGTGCCAGCAGTCCAATCGACATAGCGGGGGATACCGAGGGGGATACGCAGTATTTT	CASSPIDIAGDTEGDTQYF
TRBV19	TRBJ1-1	.	.	TGTGCCAGTACCTCACCACCCCGGAGGGGCGGGACTGAAGCTTTCTTT	CASTSPPRRGGTEAFF
TRBV23-1	TRBJ1-3	.	TRBD1	TGCGCCAGCAGCCTAAGTTACAGGGGCACTGGAAACACCATATATTTT	CASSLSYRGTGNTIYF
TRBV7-8	TRBJ2-2	.	.	TGTGCCAGCAGCTTAATTGGGGGAATCACCGGGGAGCTGTTTTTT	CASSLIGGITGELFF
TRBV3-1/TRBV3-2	TRBJ1-5	.	.	TGTGCCAGCAGCCAAGAAGGAGGGGGTCAGCCCCAGCATTTT	CASSQEGGGQPQHF
TRBV10-2	TRBJ1-2	few	.	TGCGCCAGCAGGCCTCCGGGAGAGGAGACTGGCTACACCTTC	CASRPPGEETGYTF
TRBV5-4	TRBJ1-6	.	TRBD1	TGTGCCAGCAGCTCAAGAGGACAGGGGAAGAATTCACCCCTCCACTTT	CASSSRGQGKNSPLHF
TRBV5-1	TRBJ2-5	.	TRBD1	TGCGCCAGCAGCTTGACAGGGGTAGGGGACCAAGAGACCCAGTACTTC	CASSLTGVGDQETQYF
TRBV10-3	TRBJ2-2	.	.	TGTGCCATCAGTAAACCCAGGGGGGGGACCGGGGAGCTGTTTTTT	CAISKPRGGTGELFF
TRBV11-2	TRBJ1-1	.	.	TGTGCCAGCAGCCCCCAATTTGGAGACACTGAAGCTTTCTTT	CASSPQFGDTEAFF
TRBV12-3/TRBV12-4	TRBJ1-2	.	.	TGTGCCAGCACCCGGACGGTTACCTATGGCTACACCTTC	CASTRTVTYGYTF
TRBV2	TRBJ1-5	.	TRBD1	TGTGCCAGCAGTGGGACAGGGGGTAGGGTCGGTCAGCCCCAGCATTTT	CASSGTGGRVGQPQHF